The next 16 T cell receptor beta chains were all read from a single sample in a study of CD8 T cell repertoires and HIV-1 epitope variants. These receptors have no identified antigens. Generated by immunoSEQ multiplex PCR, the TCRdb table keeps only in-frame clones and is missing some. The sample comprises 900 to 1,200 clones, under 70% of which are singletons, and roughly 43% rests with the top ten. The material sequenced was cultured CD8+ T cells derived from PBMCs. Source of these receptors: a male donor with HIV.

The rearrangement uses TRBV19 and TRBJ2-7; TRBD1 or TRBD2 may be the D gene (5 bases each). Trimming pared 3 bases from V and 5 bases from J, leaving 5 bases between. Germline V lookup: CDR1 LNHDA, CDR2 SQIVND (reference sequence). The CDR3 contains 11 residues. CDR3 sequence reads: CASSMGDEQYF. The CDR3, as DNA: TGTGCCAGTAGTATGGGGGACGAGCAGTACTTC.

The table lists this clone with a count of one. V and J are TRBV30 and TRBJ2-1, with 11 bases fitting TRBD2. Germline V CDR1 and CDR2: GTSNPN, SVGIG (reference sequence). Germline trimming cut 5 bases from V and 4 bases from J; bases unmatched to any gene: 7. The CDR3 is made up of 15 amino acids. The CDR3 loop reads CAWAPTSGGYNEQFF. The DNA of the CDR3 is TGTGCCTGGGCCCCAACTAGCGGGGGATACAATGAGCAGTTCTTC. The entire variable domain, with the rest obtained from reference TRBV30 and TRBJ2-1, is as follows: SQTIHQWPATLVQPVGSPLSLECTVEGTSNPNLYWYRQAAGRGLQLLFYSVGIGQISSEVPQNLSASRPQDRQFILSSKKLLLSDSGFYLCAWAPTSGGYNEQFFGPGTRLTVL.

By its share, this clone is large. V usage is TRBV4-3 and J usage is TRBJ1-4; D ambiguous. V was cut by 0 bases and J by 0 bases, with 17 bases left in between. The length of the CDR3 is 19 residues. Germline CDR1 LGHNA, CDR2 YSLEER. The CDR3 region has the DNA TGCGCCAGCAGCCAAGATTCAACGGGGAACATTGCAACTAATGAAAAACTGTTTTTT. Protein product: CASSQDSTGNIATNEKLFF.

This clone is a singleton in its sample. V is TRBV9 and J is TRBJ2-1; 7 nucleotides agree with TRBD2. Germline CDR1 SGDLS, CDR2 YYNGEE. The trim removed 3 bases at V and 7 bases at J, leaving 7 bases unmatched. This CDR3 region has 14 residues. CDR3 protein: CASSAGAGWNEQFF. The CDR3 nucleotides read TGTGCCAGCAGCGCCGGAGCGGGGTGGAATGAGCAGTTCTTC.

The chain uses TRBV28 and TRBJ2-1, with TRBD2 identical over 9 bases. Trimming at V came to 6 bases and at J to 7 bases, leaving 10 bases not matched to a gene. Looked up from germline, CDR1 is MDHEN and CDR2 is SYDVKM. This CDR3 is built from 15 residues. DNA for the CDR3: TGTGCCAGCAGGGAGGGCACTAGCGGGTCTAATGAGCAGTTCTTC. This encodes CASREGTSGSNEQFF.

This clone is judged large. CDR3 sequence reads: CASSPWPVELDYGYTF. CDR3 nucleotide sequence: TGTGCCAGCAGCCCTTGGCCGGTAGAATTGGACTATGGCTACACCTTC. The chain combines TRBV5-6 with TRBJ1-2; D gene unclear. Per the germline V gene, CDR1 is SGHDT and CDR2 is YYEEEE. The CDR3 has 16 amino acids. V lost 4 bases and J lost 3, with 19 bases in between.

The chain employs TRBV5-1 and TRBJ1-2, with 8 bases fitting TRBD1. V lost 4 bases to trimming and J lost 6 bases; unmatched junction nucleotides: 17. The CDR3 totals 17 residues. The germline V gene encodes CDR1 SGHRS and CDR2 YFSETQ. The chain's CDR3 is CASSPPRQGARSHGYTF. In DNA, the CDR3 is TGCGCCAGCAGCCCCCCTAGGCAGGGGGCCAGGTCCCATGGCTACACCTTC.

In this sample, this clone turned up once. The rearrangement uses TRBV7-9 and TRBJ2-7, with TRBD2 identical over 7 bases. The CDR3 sequence is 13 residues long. V trimming: 5 bases; J trimming: 3 bases; junction bases outside the gene matches: 4. In germline, CDR1 is SEHNR, CDR2 FQNEAQ (reference sequence). The CDR3 DNA follows: TGTGCCAGCAGCCAAGCGGGGAACTACGAGCAGTACTTC. Encoded protein: CASSQAGNYEQYF.

V and J are TRBV19 and TRBJ2-1; D uncertain. Between the trimmed V and J ends, which lost 3 bases and 6 bases, there was a span of 3 bases. This CDR3 region has 11 residues. Germline lookup yields CDR1 LNHDA and CDR2 SQIVND (reference sequence). Here the CDR3 reads CASSMGNEQFF. CDR3 coding DNA: TGTGCCAGTAGTATGGGCAATGAGCAGTTCTTC.

The gene calls are TRBV4-1 and TRBJ2-7; D is ambiguous. In germline, CDR1 is MGHRA, CDR2 YSYEKL. The CDR3 has 13 amino acids. The V end was cut by 4 bases, the J end by 3 bases, with 10 bases between. This CDR3 is CASSRILDYEQYF. DNA for the CDR3: TGCGCCAGCAGCCGTATACTCGACTACGAGCAGTACTTC.

The J gene is TRBJ1-1, the V gene TRBV10-3, with D tentatively TRBD1 (5 bases). Germline V lookup: CDR1 ENHRY, CDR2 SYGVKD. This CDR3 spans 13 amino acids. V lost 6 bases to trimming and J lost 1 base, with 9 bases between them. The chain's CDR3 is CAIRPGGNTEAFF. DNA for the CDR3: TGTGCCATCAGGCCCGGGGGGAACACTGAAGCTTTCTTT.

By share, this clone ranks as large. The chain joins TRBV19 to TRBJ2-7; the D gene is possibly TRBD2 (6 bases). Germline CDR1 and CDR2: LNHDA and SQIVND (reference sequence). CDR3 length: 14 residues. The V end was cut by 4 bases, the J end by 4 bases, with 14 bases between. CDR3 protein: CASSTLATEYEQYF. The CDR3 coding sequence is TGTGCCAGTAGTACCCTAGCGACAGAATACGAGCAGTACTTC.

This clone is classed as hyperexpanded. The chain links TRBV15 to TRBJ1-2; D is possibly TRBD1 (5 bases). The CDR3 is 16 residues long. Trimming shortened V by 0 bases and J by 4 bases, and 15 bases separated the two germline ends. The V gene's germline CDR1 is LNHNV and CDR2 YYDKDF (reference sequence). CDR3 nucleotides: TGTGCCACCAGCAGAGATCGGGGGACCCAGGTCTATGGCTACACCTTC. Its translation is CATSRDRGTQVYGYTF.

The CDR3 spells CASSFGQGSYEQYF. The CDR3 nucleotides are TGTGCCAGCAGCTTCGGACAGGGTTCCTACGAGCAGTACTTC. The V call is TRBV5-4, the J call TRBJ2-7; 8 bases agree with TRBD1. Germline values: CDR1 SGHNT, CDR2 YYREEE (reference sequence). The CDR3 totals 14 residues. Unmatched junction bases numbered 2, after V lost 2 bases and J lost 1 base.

This clone was counted between two and nine times. J is TRBJ1-5 and V is TRBV7-9; TRBD1 is a possible D gene (5 bases). This CDR3 has 12 residues. Looked up from germline, CDR1 is SEHNR and CDR2 is FQNEAQ (reference sequence). Trimming pared 6 bases from V and 6 bases from J, leaving 9 bases between. The CDR3, as DNA: TGTGCCAGCAGAGCGGGGACTCAGCCCCAGCATTTT. Its protein is CASRAGTQPQHF. The full variable domain, completed using reference TRBV7-9 and TRBJ1-5, is DTGVSQNPRHKITKRGQNVTFRCDPISEHNRLYWYRQTLGQGPEFLTYFQNEAQLEKSRLLSDRFSAERPKGSFSTLEIQRTEQGDSAMYLCASRAGTQPQHFGDGTRLSIL.

The V gene is TRBV5-1, the J gene TRBJ2-3, with 15 nucleotides matching TRBD2. V lost 3 bases and J lost 6; bases outside the gene matches: 14. The CDR3 runs to 19 residues. CDR1 SGHRS and CDR2 YFSETQ come from the germline V gene. CDR3 region: CASSSNPGTSGRSADTQYF. DNA for the CDR3: TGCGCCAGCAGCTCAAATCCCGGGACTAGCGGGAGGTCCGCGGATACGCAGTATTTT.